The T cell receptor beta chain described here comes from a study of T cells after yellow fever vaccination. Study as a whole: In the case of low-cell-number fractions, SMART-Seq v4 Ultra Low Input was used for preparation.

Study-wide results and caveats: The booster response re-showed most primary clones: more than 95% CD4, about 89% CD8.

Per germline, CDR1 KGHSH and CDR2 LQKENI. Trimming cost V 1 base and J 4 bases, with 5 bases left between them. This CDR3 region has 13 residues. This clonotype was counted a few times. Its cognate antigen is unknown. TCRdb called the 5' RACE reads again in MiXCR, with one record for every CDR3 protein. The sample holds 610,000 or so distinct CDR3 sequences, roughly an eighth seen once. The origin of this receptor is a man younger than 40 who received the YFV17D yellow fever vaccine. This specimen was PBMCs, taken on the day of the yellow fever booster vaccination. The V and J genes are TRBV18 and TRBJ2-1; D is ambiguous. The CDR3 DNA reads TGTGCCAGCTCACCACAGGAGTACAATGAGCAGTTCTTC. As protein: CASSPQEYNEQFF. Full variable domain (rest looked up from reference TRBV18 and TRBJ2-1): NAGVMQNPRHLVRRRGQEARLRCSPMKGHSHVYWYRQLPEEGLKFMVYLQKENIIDESGMPKERFSAEFPKEGPSILRIQQVVRGDSAAYFCASSPQEYNEQFFGPGTRLTVL.